The 29 T cell receptor beta chains below were found in one sample sequenced in a study of T cell repertoires in cytomegalovirus infection. TCRdb re-analysed the reads in MiXCR, keeping a single row per CDR3 protein. The sample has over 100,000 distinct CDR3 sequences, around 28% seen once. Antigens of these TCRs are unknown. The source was CD8+ T cells from cultured PBMCs, collected from culture after CMV antigen stimulation. These receptors were taken from a human donor in good health (CMV status not recorded). Some clones in this sample may be carry-over from other donors' samples.

This chain links TRBV9 with TRBJ1-2, with a weak D call TRBD1 (5 bases). V gave up 0 bases and J gave up 5 bases, with 8 bases separating them. From germline, CDR1 is SGDLS and CDR2 YYNGEE. The CDR3 totals 13 residues. The CDR3 here is CASSVDSGYGYTF. CDR3 sequence (DNA): TGTGCCAGCAGCGTAGACTCAGGGTATGGCTACACCTTC.

This clonotype was picked up a small number of times. This chain connects TRBV7-9 to TRBJ2-1, with 8 bases identical to TRBD1. The germline CDR1 and CDR2 sequences are SEHNR and FQNEAQ (reference sequence). The junction had 7 bases not matched to a gene; V was cut back by 4 bases and J by 8 bases. This CDR3 spans 14 amino acids. CDR3 in DNA: TGTGCCAGCAGCTCCCGGGACAGGCGCGATGAGCAGTTCTTC. It yields the protein CASSSRDRRDEQFF.

The table lists this clonotype with a count of one. V and J are TRBV7-9 and TRBJ1-5; unclear D gene. V lost 5 bases and J 2 bases, leaving 10 bases between the germline ends. CDR1 is SEHNR and CDR2 is FQNEAQ in the germline V gene (reference sequence). CDR3 length equals 14 residues. The CDR3: CASSPRDRNQPQHF. CDR3 sequence (DNA): TGTGCCAGCAGCCCCCGGGATCGCAATCAGCCCCAGCATTTT.

This chain links TRBV7-9 with TRBJ2-3, with unresolved D. The CDR3 sequence is 13 residues long. Germline V gene data show CDR1 as SEHNR and CDR2 as FQNEAQ (reference sequence). Trimming cost V 5 bases and J 5 bases, with 11 bases left between them. For the CDR3, the DNA is TGTGCCAGCAGCCTATCGGCAGAAGATACGCAGTATTTT. Translation gives CASSLSAEDTQYF.

This clonotype was counted ten times or more. J is TRBJ2-7 and V is TRBV5-4; possibly TRBD1 for D (6 bases). The CDR3 sequence is 16 residues long. V was cut by 4 bases and J by 5 bases, with 22 bases left in between. Per germline, CDR1 SGHNT and CDR2 YYREEE (reference sequence). The CDR3 protein is CASSQTVTGFAHEQYF. CDR3 DNA sequence: TGTGCCAGCAGCCAGACCGTAACAGGGTTTGCCCACGAGCAGTACTTC.

The V and J genes are TRBV7-9 and TRBJ2-7; 9 bases agree with TRBD2. Trimming cost V 5 bases and J 3 bases; bases outside gene matches: 8. Germline V gene sequence: CDR1 SEHNR, CDR2 FQNEAQ (reference sequence). The CDR3 runs 15 residues. CDR3 in DNA: TGTGCCAGCAGCCCTGGCGCTAGCGGGGACTACGAGCAGTACTTC. This sequence encodes CASSPGASGDYEQYF.

A word on this clonotype: A much larger clone lies a single base off, so this may be a read error. J is TRBJ1-5 and V is TRBV6-5, with 7 bases fitting TRBD1. The tail of the sequence fits TRBJ2-3 better, so the J call may be wrong. Germline lookup yields CDR1 MNHEY and CDR2 SVGAGI. The CDR3 is 17 residues long. CDR3 nucleotides: TGTGCCAGCAGTTCACGTCGGACAGGCGCGAGCAATCAGCCCCAGTATTTT. Protein: CASSSRRTGASNQPQYF.

There are a few counts of this clonotype. The chain carries TRBV11-2 and TRBJ2-3; a weak D match, TRBD2 (6 bases). This CDR3 has 13 residues. Germline V CDR1 and CDR2: SGHAT, FQNNGV. The V gene lost 2 bases and the J gene lost 4 bases, with 7 bases spanning the gap. The CDR3 DNA follows: TGTGCCAGCAGCTTATGGGACTCAGATACGCAGTATTTT. It codes for CASSLWDSDTQYF.

Ten or more counts support this clonotype. V is TRBV7-8 and J is TRBJ2-1; 7 positions match TRBD1. Germline V gene data show CDR1 as SGHVS and CDR2 as FQNEAQ. With 5 bases clipped from V and 1 base from J, the junction kept 14 bases outside the gene matches. The CDR3 sequence is 18 residues long. The CDR3 region has the DNA TGTGCCAGCAGCCCCAGACGGGTAGGGGGCTGGTCCTACAATGAGCAGTTCTTC. As protein: CASSPRRVGGWSYNEQFF.

Turning to this clonotype: A read error may account for a junction end that differs from germline. V and J are TRBV6-1 and TRBJ1-5, with 7 bases matching TRBD1. The germline V gene has CDR1 MNHNS and CDR2 SASEGT. The CDR3 extends over 17 amino acids. The chain's CDR3 is CASSEETGVLGNQPQLF. Written as DNA, the CDR3 is TGTGCCAGCAGTGAAGAAACAGGGGTTCTCGGCAATCAGCCCCAGCTTTTT.

V is TRBV2 and J is TRBJ2-7, with a possible D match to TRBD2 (7 bases). CDR1 is SNHLY, CDR2 FYNNEI, per germline. This CDR3 spans 14 amino acids. V was pared by 6 bases and J by 8 bases, with 20 bases between. CDR3 sequence (DNA): TGTGCCAGCAGGACCTTCGGGGGCGGGGGTCAGCAGTACTTC. It translates to CASRTFGGGGQQYF.

In its sample, this clonotype was seen many times. The CDR3: CASSQHSTDTQYF. In DNA, the CDR3 is TGTGCCAGCAGCCAACATAGCACAGATACGCAGTATTTT. This chain uses TRBV7-6 with TRBJ2-3; unclear D gene. This CDR3 region has 13 residues. Germline assignment: CDR1 SGHVS and CDR2 FNYEAQ. With 5 bases removed from V and 0 bases from J, the gap between germline ends came to 6 bases.

This chain uses TRBV5-1 with TRBJ1-4; D call uncertain. The CDR3 loop spans 15 amino acids. Germline V gene sequence: CDR1 SGHRS, CDR2 YFSETQ. Deletions cut 4 bases from V and 8 bases from J, with 18 bases between. CDR3 in amino acids: CASSPGRAGSEKLFF. The CDR3 coding sequence is TGCGCCAGCAGCCCTGGTAGGGCAGGATCCGAAAAACTGTTTTTT. The full variable domain, in which reference TRBV5-1 and TRBJ1-4 provide the parts outside the CDR3, is KAGVTQTPRYLIKTRGQQVTLSCSPISGHRSVSWYQQTPGQGLQFLFEYFSETQRNKGNFPGRFSGRQFSNSRSEMNVSTLELGDSALYLCASSPGRAGSEKLFFGSGTQLSVL.

The rearrangement links TRBV6-6 to TRBJ2-2, with TRBD2 identical over 7 bases. The CDR3 is made up of 15 amino acids. Per the germline V gene, CDR1 is MNHNY and CDR2 is SVGAGI (reference sequence). With V trimmed by 0 bases and J by 7 bases, 5 bases remained unmatched. CDR3 nucleotides: TGTGCCAGCAGTTACTCGGGGGGGGTGGACGGGGAGCTGTTTTTT. This encodes CASSYSGGVDGELFF.

The genes are TRBV2 and TRBJ2-5; D is tentatively TRBD1 or TRBD2 (5 bases each). V was pared by 3 bases and J by 2 bases, with 16 bases between. The CDR3 is 16 residues long. Germline V gene sequence: CDR1 SNHLY, CDR2 FYNNEI. The CDR3 is CASSDLRLGGQETQYF. CDR3 bases: TGTGCCAGCAGTGATCTTCGACTTGGGGGTCAAGAGACCCAGTACTTC.

This chain's CDR3 is CASSLETGREQYF. The CDR3 DNA reads TGTGCCAGCAGCTTAGAGACCGGTCGCGAGCAGTACTTC. This chain uses TRBV7-6 with TRBJ2-7; the D is unclear. The germline CDR1 and CDR2 sequences are SGHVS and FNYEAQ. V was clipped by 1 base and J by 6 bases, with 10 bases between them. The CDR3 runs to 13 residues.

Ten or more counts support this clonotype. The V gene is TRBV11-1, the J gene TRBJ2-3; D not resolved. Trimming removed 3 bases from V and 0 bases from J, with 7 bases in between. Germline lookup yields CDR1 SGHAT and CDR2 FQDESV (reference sequence). The CDR3 is 14 amino acids. CDR3 in DNA: TGTGCCAGCAGCTTGTCCGTTAGCACAGATACGCAGTATTTT. This codes for CASSLSVSTDTQYF.

Within the sample, this clonotype is medium-sized. V is TRBV2 and J is TRBJ2-1; TRBD2 matches 13 bases. The V segment lost 6 bases and the J segment 2 bases; nucleotides outside the gene matches: 4. This CDR3 has 16 residues. Germline V lookup: CDR1 SNHLY, CDR2 FYNNEI. The CDR3: CASSDGTSGAYNEQFF. The CDR3 nucleotides read TGTGCCAGCAGCGACGGGACTAGCGGGGCCTACAATGAGCAGTTCTTC.

The V call is TRBV5-5, the J call TRBJ1-1; tentatively, D is TRBD1 (5 bases). Germline V gene lookup returns CDR1 SGHKS and CDR2 YYEKEE (reference sequence). The V end was cut by 4 bases, the J end by 3 bases, with 13 bases between. The CDR3 runs to 14 residues. Here the CDR3 reads CASSRDLGDTEAFF. DNA for the CDR3: TGTGCCAGCAGCCGGGACCTCGGGGACACTGAAGCTTTCTTT.

The chain couples TRBV19 to TRBJ2-1; D is possibly TRBD1 or TRBD2 (6 bases each). Per germline, CDR1 LNHDA and CDR2 SQIVND (reference sequence). The CDR3 is made up of 15 amino acids. Trimming left V 3 bases short and J 6 bases short, with 15 bases between. The CDR3 sequence is CASSITGGSSNEQFF. As DNA, the CDR3 is TGTGCCAGTAGTATTACCGGGGGCAGTAGCAATGAGCAGTTCTTC.

This clonotype was recorded at least ten times. The chain is built from TRBV7-2 and TRBJ2-7, with 7 positions matching TRBD1. The J segment lost 3 bases and the V segment lost 1 base, leaving 6 bases of the junction unmatched. This CDR3 comprises 15 residues. The germline V gene encodes CDR1 SGHTA and CDR2 FQGNSA. The chain's CDR3 is CASSLVGTDNYEQYF. CDR3 DNA sequence: TGTGCCAGCAGCTTAGTCGGGACAGATAACTACGAGCAGTACTTC.

The CDR3 DNA sequence: TGTGCCAGCTCGCGTCCCCAGGACTACGAGCAGTACTTC. Translated, it gives CASSRPQDYEQYF. The V call is TRBV18, the J call TRBJ2-7; the D is unclear. The CDR3 has 13 amino acids. The V gene lost 6 bases and the J gene lost 3 bases, with 12 bases spanning the gap. Looked up from germline, CDR1 is KGHSH and CDR2 is LQKENI.

This clonotype has a count of ten or more. The chain recombines TRBV28 with TRBJ1-1, with D possibly matching TRBD1 (5 bases). The CDR3 covers 13 residues. The germline V and J ends were trimmed by 5 bases and 1 base, with 8 bases remaining between them. Germline V CDR1 and CDR2: MDHEN, SYDVKM. CDR3 nucleotides: TGTGCCAGCAGTATCCAGGGGAACACTGAAGCTTTCTTT. Encoded protein: CASSIQGNTEAFF.

Many counts were recorded for this clonotype. The chain carries TRBV12-3 or TRBV12-4 and TRBJ2-2; maybe TRBD1 (7 bases). V lost 6 bases, J lost 0 bases, and 17 bases lay in between. This CDR3 comprises 17 residues. CDR3 protein: CASRRGTADPNTGELFF. DNA for the CDR3: TGTGCCAGCAGACGCGGGACAGCTGATCCGAACACCGGGGAGCTGTTTTTT.

The table lists this clonotype with many counts. This chain's CDR3 is CASSSDWYQETQYF. CDR3 coding DNA: TGTGCCAGCAGCTCCGACTGGTACCAAGAGACCCAGTACTTC. This chain uses TRBV7-9 with TRBJ2-5, with D unclear. V was trimmed by 4 bases and J by 0 bases, leaving 9 bases between them. The CDR3 length is 14 residues. Germline CDR1 and CDR2: SEHNR and FQNEAQ (reference sequence).

This clonotype was recorded many times. The chain is built from TRBV7-8 and TRBJ2-2; 11 nucleotides match TRBD2. V was clipped by 1 base and J by 3 bases; unmatched bases: 7. The CDR3 has 18 residues. Germline CDR1 SGHVS, CDR2 FQNEAQ. Written as DNA, the CDR3 is TGTGCCAGCAGCTTAGTAACTAGCGGGGGTGTCTACACCGGGGAGCTGTTTTTT. This translates into CASSLVTSGGVYTGELFF.

J is TRBJ2-7 and V is TRBV9; TRBD1 might be the D (5 bases). Germline-derived CDR1 and CDR2 are SGDLS and YYNGEE. The CDR3 contains 13 residues. V lost 2 bases to trimming and J lost 6 bases, with 12 bases between them. The CDR3 sequence is CASSVDGATEQYF. The DNA of the CDR3 is TGTGCCAGCAGCGTTGATGGGGCGACCGAGCAGTACTTC.

This sequence joins TRBV28 and TRBJ1-2; D is unclear. The CDR3 has 12 residues. Germline CDR1 reads MDHEN; CDR2 reads SYDVKM. V dropped 6 bases and J dropped 8 bases, with 13 bases sitting between them. In DNA form, the CDR3 reads TGTGCCAGCAGACCTGATTTAAAAGGCTACACCTTC. The encoded protein is CASRPDLKGYTF.

This clonotype was seen ten or more times. The V and J genes are TRBV7-2 and TRBJ1-5; possibly TRBD1 for D (6 bases). Germline V gives CDR1 SGHTA, CDR2 FQGNSA. V lost 5 bases and J lost 7, with 15 bases in between. The CDR3 consists of 14 residues. CDR3 loop: CASSIPTGHQPQHF. The CDR3 region has the DNA TGTGCCAGCAGCATCCCAACAGGGCACCAGCCCCAGCATTTT.